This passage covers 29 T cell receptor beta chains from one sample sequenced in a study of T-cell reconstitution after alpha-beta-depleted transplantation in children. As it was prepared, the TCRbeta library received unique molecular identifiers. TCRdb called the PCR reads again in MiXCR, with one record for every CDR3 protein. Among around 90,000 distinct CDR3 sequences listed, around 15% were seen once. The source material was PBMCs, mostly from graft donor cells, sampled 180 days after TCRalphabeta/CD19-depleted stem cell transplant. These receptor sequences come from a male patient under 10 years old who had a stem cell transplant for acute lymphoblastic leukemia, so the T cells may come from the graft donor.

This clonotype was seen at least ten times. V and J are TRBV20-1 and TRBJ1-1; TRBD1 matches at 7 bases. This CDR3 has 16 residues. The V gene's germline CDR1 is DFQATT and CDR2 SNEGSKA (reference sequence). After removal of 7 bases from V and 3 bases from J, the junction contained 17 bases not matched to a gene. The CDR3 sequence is CSVARPTGVGDTEAFF. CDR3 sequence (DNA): TGCAGTGTCGCGCGCCCTACAGGGGTCGGAGACACTGAAGCTTTCTTT.

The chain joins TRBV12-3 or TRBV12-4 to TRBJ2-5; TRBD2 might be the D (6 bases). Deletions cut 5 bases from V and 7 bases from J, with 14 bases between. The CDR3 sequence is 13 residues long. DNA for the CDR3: TGTGCCAGCAGTCCCCGCGGGGCAGGGACCCAGTACTTC. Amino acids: CASSPRGAGTQYF.

This CDR3 is CASSVMTSGPYNEQFF. The CDR3 coding sequence is TGCGCCAGCAGCGTCATGACTAGCGGACCATACAATGAGCAGTTCTTC. The V gene is TRBV5-1, the J gene TRBJ2-1, with 9 bases identical to TRBD2. Germline CDR1 SGHRS, CDR2 YFSETQ. V shed 4 bases and J 4 bases; nucleotides not matched to a gene: 9. This CDR3 contains 16 residues.

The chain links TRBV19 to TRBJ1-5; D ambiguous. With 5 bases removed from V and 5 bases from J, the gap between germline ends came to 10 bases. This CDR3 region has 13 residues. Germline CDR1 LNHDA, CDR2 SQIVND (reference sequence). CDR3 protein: CASSRCRDQPQHF. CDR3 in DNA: TGTGCCAGTAGTCGGTGCCGGGATCAGCCCCAGCATTTT. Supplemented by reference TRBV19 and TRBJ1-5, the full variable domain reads DGGITQSPKYLFRKEGQNVTLSCEQNLNHDAMYWYRQDPGQGLRLIYYSQIVNDFQKGDIAEGYSVSREKKESFPLTVTSAQKNPTAFYLCASSRCRDQPQHFGDGTRLSIL.

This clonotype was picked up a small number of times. CDR3 DNA: TGCAGTGCTCGCGGGTCGTCCTCCTACGAGCAGTACTTC. Protein sequence: CSARGSSSYEQYF. The rearrangement joins TRBV20-1 to TRBJ2-7; maybe TRBD2 (5 bases). The CDR3 runs to 13 residues. CDR1 is DFQATT and CDR2 is SNEGSKA in the germline V gene (reference sequence). With 5 bases removed from V and 0 bases from J, the gap between germline ends came to 11 bases.

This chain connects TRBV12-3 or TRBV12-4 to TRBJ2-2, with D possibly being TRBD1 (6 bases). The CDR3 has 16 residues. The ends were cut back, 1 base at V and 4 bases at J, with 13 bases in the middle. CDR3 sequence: CASSLEGVAGTGELFF. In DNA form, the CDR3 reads TGTGCCAGCAGTTTAGAGGGGGTAGCCGGCACCGGGGAGCTGTTTTTT.

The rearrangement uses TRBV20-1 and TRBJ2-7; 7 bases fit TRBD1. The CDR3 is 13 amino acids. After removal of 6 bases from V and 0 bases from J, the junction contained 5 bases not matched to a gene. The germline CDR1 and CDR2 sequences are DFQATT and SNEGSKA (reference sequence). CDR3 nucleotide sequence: TGCAGTGCCAAAGGGACAGACTCCTACGAGCAGTACTTC. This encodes CSAKGTDSYEQYF.

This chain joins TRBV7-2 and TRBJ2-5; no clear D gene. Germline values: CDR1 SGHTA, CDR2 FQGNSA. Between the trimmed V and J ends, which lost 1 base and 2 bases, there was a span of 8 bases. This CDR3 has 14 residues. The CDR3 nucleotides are TGTGCCAGCAGCTTAGGGCCGGCTCAAGAGACCCAGTACTTC. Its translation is CASSLGPAQETQYF.

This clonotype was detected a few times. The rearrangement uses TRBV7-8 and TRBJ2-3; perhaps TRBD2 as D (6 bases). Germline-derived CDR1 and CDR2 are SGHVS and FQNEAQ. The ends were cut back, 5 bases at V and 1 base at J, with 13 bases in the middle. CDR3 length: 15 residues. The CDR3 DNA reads TGTGCCAGCAGCCAAATTCGGAGGGGCACAGATACGCAGTATTTT. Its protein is CASSQIRRGTDTQYF.

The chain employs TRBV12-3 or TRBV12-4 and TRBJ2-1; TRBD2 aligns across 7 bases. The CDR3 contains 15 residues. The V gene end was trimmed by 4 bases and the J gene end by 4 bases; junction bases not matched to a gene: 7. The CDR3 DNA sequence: TGTGCCAGCAGTTCCCGGACTAGTACGTACAATGAGCAGTTCTTC. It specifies CASSSRTSTYNEQFF.

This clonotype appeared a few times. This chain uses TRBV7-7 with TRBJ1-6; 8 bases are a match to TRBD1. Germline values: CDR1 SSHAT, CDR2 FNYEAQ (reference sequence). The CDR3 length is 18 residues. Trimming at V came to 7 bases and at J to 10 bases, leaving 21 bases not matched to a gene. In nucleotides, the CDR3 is TGTGCCAGCACCCTAACCACTTGGACAGGGCGGTTTGGATCACCCCTCCACTTT. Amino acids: CASTLTTWTGRFGSPLHF. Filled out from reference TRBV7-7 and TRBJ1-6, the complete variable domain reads GAGVSQSPRYKVTKRGQDVTLRCDPISSHATLYWYQQALGQGPEFLTYFNYEAQPDKSGLPSDRFSAERPEGSISTLTIQRTEQRDSAMYRCASTLTTWTGRFGSPLHFGNGTRLTVT.

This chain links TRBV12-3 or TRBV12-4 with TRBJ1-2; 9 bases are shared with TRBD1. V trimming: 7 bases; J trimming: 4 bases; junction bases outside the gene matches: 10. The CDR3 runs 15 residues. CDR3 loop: CASTPGQGLFYGYTF. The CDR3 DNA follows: TGTGCCAGCACCCCGGGACAGGGTCTTTTCTATGGCTACACCTTC.

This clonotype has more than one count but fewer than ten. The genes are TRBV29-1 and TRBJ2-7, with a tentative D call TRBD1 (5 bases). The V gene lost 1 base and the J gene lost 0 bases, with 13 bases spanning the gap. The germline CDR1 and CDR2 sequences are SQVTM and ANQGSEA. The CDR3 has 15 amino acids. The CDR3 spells CSVEGWGTSSYEQYF. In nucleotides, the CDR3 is TGCAGCGTTGAAGGATGGGGCACAAGCTCCTACGAGCAGTACTTC.

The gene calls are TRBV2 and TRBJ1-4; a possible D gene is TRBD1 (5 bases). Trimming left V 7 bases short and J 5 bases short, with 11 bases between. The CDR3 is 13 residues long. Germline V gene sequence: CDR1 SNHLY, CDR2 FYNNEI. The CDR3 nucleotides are TGTGCCAGCACCGGGACGGAGAATGAAAAACTGTTTTTT. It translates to CASTGTENEKLFF.

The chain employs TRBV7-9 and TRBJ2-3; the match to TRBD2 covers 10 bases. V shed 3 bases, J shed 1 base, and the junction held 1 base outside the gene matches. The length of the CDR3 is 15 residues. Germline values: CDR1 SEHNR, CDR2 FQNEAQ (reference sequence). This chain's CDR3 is CASSFLAGGTDTQYF. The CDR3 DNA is TGTGCCAGCAGCTTCCTAGCGGGGGGCACAGATACGCAGTATTTT. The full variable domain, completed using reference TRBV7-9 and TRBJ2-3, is DTGVSQNPRHKITKRGQNVTFRCDPISEHNRLYWYRQTLGQGPEFLTYFQNEAQLEKSRLLSDRFSAERPKGSFSTLEIQRTEQGDSAMYLCASSFLAGGTDTQYFGPGTRLTVL.

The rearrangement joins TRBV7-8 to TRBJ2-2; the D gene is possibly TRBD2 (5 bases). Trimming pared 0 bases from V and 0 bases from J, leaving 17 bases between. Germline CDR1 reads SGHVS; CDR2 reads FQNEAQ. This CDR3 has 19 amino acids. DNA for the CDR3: TGTGCCAGCAGCTTAGCGAGTGTGAGGGCGGCTGCGAACACCGGGGAGCTGTTTTTT. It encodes CASSLASVRAAANTGELFF.

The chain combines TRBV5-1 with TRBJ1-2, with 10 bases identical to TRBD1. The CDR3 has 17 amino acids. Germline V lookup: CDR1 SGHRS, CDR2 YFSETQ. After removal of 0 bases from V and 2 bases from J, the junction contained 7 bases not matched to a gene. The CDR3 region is CASSLAGTGAPNYGYTF. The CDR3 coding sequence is TGCGCCAGCAGCTTGGCCGGGACAGGGGCCCCCAACTATGGCTACACCTTC. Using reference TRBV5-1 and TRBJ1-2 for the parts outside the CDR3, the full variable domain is KAGVTQTPRYLIKTRGQQVTLSCSPISGHRSVSWYQQTPGQGLQFLFEYFSETQRNKGNFPGRFSGRQFSNSRSEMNVSTLELGDSALYLCASSLAGTGAPNYGYTFGSGTRLTVV.

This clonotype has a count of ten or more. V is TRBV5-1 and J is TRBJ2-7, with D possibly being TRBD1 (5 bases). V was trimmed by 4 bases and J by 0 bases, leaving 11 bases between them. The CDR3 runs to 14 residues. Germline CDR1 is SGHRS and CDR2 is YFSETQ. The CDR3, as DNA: TGCGCCAGCAGCCTCCGACAGCCCTCCTACGAGCAGTACTTC. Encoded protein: CASSLRQPSYEQYF.

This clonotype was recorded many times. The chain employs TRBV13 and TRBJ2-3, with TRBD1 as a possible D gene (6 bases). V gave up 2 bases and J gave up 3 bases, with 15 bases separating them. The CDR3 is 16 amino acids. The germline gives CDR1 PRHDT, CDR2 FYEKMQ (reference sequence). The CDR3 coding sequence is TGTGCCAGCAGCTTAACCCAGCAGGGGTGGACAGATACGCAGTATTTT. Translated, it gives CASSLTQQGWTDTQYF.

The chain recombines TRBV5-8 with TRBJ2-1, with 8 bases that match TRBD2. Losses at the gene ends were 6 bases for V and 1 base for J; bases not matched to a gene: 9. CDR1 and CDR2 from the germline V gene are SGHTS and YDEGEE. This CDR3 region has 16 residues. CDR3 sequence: CASNFKRGPSYNEQFF. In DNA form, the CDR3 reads TGTGCCAGCAACTTCAAGCGGGGGCCGTCCTACAATGAGCAGTTCTTC.

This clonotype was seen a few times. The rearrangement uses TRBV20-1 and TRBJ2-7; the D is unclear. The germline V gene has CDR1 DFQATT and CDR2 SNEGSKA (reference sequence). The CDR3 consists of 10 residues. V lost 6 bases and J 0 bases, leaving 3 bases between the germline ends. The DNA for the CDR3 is TGCAGTGCCTCCTCCTACGAGCAGTACTTC. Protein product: CSASSYEQYF.

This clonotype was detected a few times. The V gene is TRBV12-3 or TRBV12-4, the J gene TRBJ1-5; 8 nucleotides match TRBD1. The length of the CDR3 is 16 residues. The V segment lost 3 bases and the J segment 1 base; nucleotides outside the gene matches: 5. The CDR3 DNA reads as TGTGCCAGCAGTTTCCAGGGGGCGAGCAGCAATCAGCCCCAGCATTTT. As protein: CASSFQGASSNQPQHF.

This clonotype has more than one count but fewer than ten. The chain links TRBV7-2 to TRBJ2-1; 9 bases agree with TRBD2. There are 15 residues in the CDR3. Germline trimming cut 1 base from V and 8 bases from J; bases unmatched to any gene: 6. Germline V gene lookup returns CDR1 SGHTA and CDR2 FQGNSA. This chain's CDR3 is CASSLGGGAAYEQFF. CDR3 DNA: TGTGCCAGCAGCTTAGGCGGGGGGGCCGCCTATGAGCAGTTCTTC.

The CDR3 bases are TGTGCCAGCAGCTTGTTGGGACTCGAGACCGAAGAGACCCAGTACTTC. It codes for CASSLLGLETEETQYF. The chain employs TRBV5-6 and TRBJ2-5; D may be TRBD2 (6 bases). Trimming removed 1 base from V and 3 bases from J, with 16 bases in between. Per germline, CDR1 SGHDT and CDR2 YYEEEE. The CDR3 sequence is 16 residues long. Drawing the rest from reference TRBV5-6 and TRBJ2-5, the complete variable domain is DAGVTQSPTHLIKTRGQQVTLRCSPKSGHDTVSWYQQALGQGPQFIFQYYEEEERQRGNFPDRFSGHQFPNYSSELNVNALLLGDSALYLCASSLLGLETEETQYFGPGTRLLVL.

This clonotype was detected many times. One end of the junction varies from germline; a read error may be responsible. The CDR3: CASIYDAQGGTEAFF. The CDR3 nucleotides are TGTGCCAGCATTTACGATGCTCAGGGGGGAACTGAAGCTTTCTTT. This sequence joins TRBV6-2 or TRBV6-3 and TRBJ1-1, with TRBD1 matching 7 bases. The length of the CDR3 is 15 residues. Germline V gene lookup returns CDR1 MNHEY and CDR2 SVGEGT.

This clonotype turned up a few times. CDR3 loop: CSARQSATGELFF. The CDR3 DNA is TGCAGTGCTAGACAGAGCGCCACCGGGGAGCTGTTTTTT. The chain recombines TRBV20-1 with TRBJ2-2; D unclear. V gave up 2 bases and J gave up 4 bases, with 8 bases separating them. The CDR3 loop spans 13 amino acids. Germline CDR1 and CDR2: DFQATT and SNEGSKA (reference sequence).

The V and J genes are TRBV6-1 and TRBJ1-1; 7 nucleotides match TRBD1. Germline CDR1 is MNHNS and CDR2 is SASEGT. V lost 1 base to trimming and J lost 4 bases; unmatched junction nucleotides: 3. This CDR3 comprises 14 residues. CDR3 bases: TGTGCCAGCAGTGAAGTATGGGACAGCACTGAAGCTTTCTTT. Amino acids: CASSEVWDSTEAFF.

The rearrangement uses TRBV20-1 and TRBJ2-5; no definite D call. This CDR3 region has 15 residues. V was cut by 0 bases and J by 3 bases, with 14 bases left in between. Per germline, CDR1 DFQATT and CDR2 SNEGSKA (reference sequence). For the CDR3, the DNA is TGCAGTGCTAGAGATCCCGGGTGGGAAAAAGAGACCCAGTACTTC. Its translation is CSARDPGWEKETQYF.

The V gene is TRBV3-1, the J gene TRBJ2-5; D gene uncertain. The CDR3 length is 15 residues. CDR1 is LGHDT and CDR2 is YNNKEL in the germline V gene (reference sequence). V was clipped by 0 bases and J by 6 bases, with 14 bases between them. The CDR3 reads CASSQDWQELQTQYF. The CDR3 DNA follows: TGTGCCAGCAGCCAAGATTGGCAGGAGCTTCAGACCCAGTACTTC.